This TCR beta chain was sequenced in a study of T cell responses to AZD1222 COVID-19 vaccine. Germline assignment: CDR1 MNHEY and CDR2 SVGAGI. V lost 6 bases, J lost 6 bases, and 18 bases lay in between. The CDR3 has 14 amino acids. Measured with immunoSEQ multiplex PCR; TCRdb has only the in-frame clones, and not every one. Seen here are about 150,000 clones, more than 85% observed once, and the top ten hold approximately 3.3%. Remarks on this clone: As yet, its antigen is unknown.

Findings of the study overall: Across the whole spike, CD4 TCRs peaked at regions 160-218 and 743-854.

The clonotype was recovered from an adult who received the AZD1222 COVID-19 vaccine. The gene calls are TRBV6-5 and TRBJ2-7; no clear D gene. This material consisted of peripheral blood, taken 28 days after the second AZD1222 dose. CDR3 DNA sequence: TGTGCCAGCAGCACCTTGGGCTCGGTCGGCGAGCAGTACTTC. This gives the protein CASSTLGSVGEQYF.